This TCR beta chain stems from a study of blood T cell repertoires in COVID-19. Repertoires were generated with immunoSEQ multiplex PCR, while TCRdb's copy carries only in-frame clones and drops some. Of approximately 170,000 clones listed, 84% are singletons. V was trimmed by 2 bases and J by 3 bases, leaving 10 bases between them. This CDR3 is 14 amino acids long. CDR1 MDHEN and CDR2 SYDVKM come from the germline V gene. The sequenced material came from PBMCs or T cells enriched from blood (not recorded which). This sequence originates from a woman under 40 who had recovered from COVID-19. The J gene is TRBJ1-2, the V gene TRBV28; TRBD1 might be the D (5 bases). CDR3 DNA: TGTGCCAGCAGTTTAAGTGGCAGGGACTATGGCTACACCTTC. As protein: CASSLSGRDYGYTF.